The rows below give T cell receptor beta chains drawn from one sample of a study of a mutant IDH1 vaccine in newly diagnosed glioma. The table came from immunoSEQ multiplex PCR; TCRdb's copy has only in-frame clones and leaves some out. Among 90,000 to 100,000 clones listed, 89% were seen once. These receptors have no known antigen. The specimen was PBMCs, collected from a glioma patient whose treatment included an IDH1 peptide vaccine. These receptors were obtained from a woman in her forties or fifties with glioma. Each CDR3 is given with its conserved first and last residue. Fields, in order: clone size, J gene, D gene, V gene, CDR3 protein, CDR3 DNA. D genes are given only for firm matches. Clone size is given for some rows only: seen once, a few or many times, or a class if the clone is expanded.

clone size: NA
J gene: TRBJ1-4
D gene: NA
V gene: TRBV28
CDR3 protein: CASSSGQFNEKLFF
CDR3 DNA: TGTGCCAGCAGCTCCGGACAGTTTAATGAAAAACTGTTTTTT

clone size: NA
J gene: TRBJ1-5
D gene: NA
V gene: TRBV30
CDR3 protein: CAWSHQGRNQPQHF
CDR3 DNA: TGTGCCTGGAGTCATCAGGGAAGGAATCAGCCCCAGCATTTT

clone size: NA
J gene: TRBJ2-7
D gene: NA
V gene: TRBV28
CDR3 protein: CASRRGLLIDEQYF
CDR3 DNA: TGTGCCAGCAGGCGGGGGCTCCTTATTGATGAGCAGTACTTC

clone size: NA
J gene: TRBJ2-1
D gene: NA
V gene: TRBV12-5
CDR3 protein: CASGLPLMINEQFF
CDR3 DNA: TGTGCTAGTGGTTTGCCATTGATGATCAATGAGCAGTTCTTC

clone size: NA
J gene: TRBJ2-7
D gene: TRBD1
V gene: TRBV28
CDR3 protein: CASSSAGQGRDEQYF
CDR3 DNA: TGTGCCAGCAGCTCAGCGGGACAGGGGAGGGACGAGCAGTACTTC

clone size: NA
J gene: TRBJ2-7
D gene: NA
V gene: TRBV9
CDR3 protein: CASSVGPAGHEQYF
CDR3 DNA: TGTGCCAGCAGCGTAGGGCCCGCCGGGCACGAGCAGTACTTC

clone size: once
J gene: TRBJ1-4
D gene: NA
V gene: TRBV10-3
CDR3 protein: CAISEAGRLEKLFF
CDR3 DNA: TGTGCCATCAGTGAGGCAGGAAGACTTGAAAAGCTGTTTTTT

clone size: NA
J gene: TRBJ2-3
D gene: NA
V gene: TRBV28
CDR3 protein: CASSLSQGFGSDTQYF
CDR3 DNA: TGTGCCAGCAGTTTATCACAGGGTTTTGGCTCAGATACGCAGTATTTT

clone size: NA
J gene: TRBJ2-3
D gene: NA
V gene: TRBV5-4
CDR3 protein: CASSLALEGADTQYF
CDR3 DNA: TGTGCCAGCAGCTTGGCCCTTGAGGGAGCAGATACGCAGTATTTT

clone size: NA
J gene: TRBJ2-5
D gene: NA
V gene: TRBV6-1
CDR3 protein: CASSEFRQSETQYF
CDR3 DNA: TGTGCCAGCAGTGAGTTTAGGCAGTCGGAGACCCAGTACTTC

clone size: NA
J gene: TRBJ2-7
D gene: TRBD1
V gene: TRBV5-5
CDR3 protein: CASSSARPTQGGEQYF
CDR3 DNA: TGTGCCAGCAGCTCCGCGCGCCCTACACAGGGGGGCGAGCAGTACTTC

clone size: few
J gene: TRBJ1-1
D gene: NA
V gene: TRBV29-1
CDR3 protein: CSVEVRYLNTEAFF
CDR3 DNA: TGCAGCGTTGAAGTTCGTTACCTGAACACTGAAGCTTTCTTT

clone size: NA
J gene: TRBJ2-3
D gene: NA
V gene: TRBV10-3
CDR3 protein: CAISDPPRSGDTQYF
CDR3 DNA: TGTGCCATCAGTGACCCGCCCAGGAGCGGAGATACGCAGTATTTT

clone size: NA
J gene: TRBJ2-2
D gene: TRBD2
V gene: TRBV9
CDR3 protein: CASSAPGLASKKGNTGELFF
CDR3 DNA: TGTGCCAGCAGCGCCCCGGGACTAGCGAGCAAGAAGGGGAACACCGGGGAGCTGTTTTTT

clone size: NA
J gene: TRBJ2-1
D gene: NA
V gene: TRBV7-9
CDR3 protein: CASSLAGAAEQFF
CDR3 DNA: TGTGCCAGCAGCTTAGCGGGAGCGGCTGAGCAGTTCTTC

clone size: NA
J gene: TRBJ1-6
D gene: NA
V gene: TRBV28
CDR3 protein: CASSSLGHYNSPLHF
CDR3 DNA: TGTGCCAGCAGTTCCCTCGGTCACTATAATTCACCCCTCCACTTT

clone size: NA
J gene: TRBJ1-2
D gene: NA
V gene: TRBV30
CDR3 protein: CAWSPPSGLNYGYTF
CDR3 DNA: TGTGCCTGGAGTCCCCCTTCAGGGCTTAATTATGGCTACACCTTC

clone size: NA
J gene: TRBJ1-1
D gene: NA
V gene: TRBV19
CDR3 protein: CASRERLSGGEAFF
CDR3 DNA: TGTGCCAGTAGAGAAAGGTTATCCGGCGGTGAAGCTTTCTTT

clone size: NA
J gene: TRBJ1-2
D gene: TRBD1
V gene: TRBV27
CDR3 protein: CASSLRSGGYYGYTF
CDR3 DNA: TGTGCCAGCAGTTTACGGTCAGGGGGGTACTATGGCTACACCTTC

clone size: NA
J gene: TRBJ1-6
D gene: TRBD1
V gene: TRBV27
CDR3 protein: CASSWGQGASPLHF
CDR3 DNA: TGTGCCAGCAGCTGGGGACAGGGCGCTTCACCCCTCCACTTT

clone size: NA
J gene: TRBJ1-3
D gene: NA
V gene: TRBV30
CDR3 protein: CAWSVLGNTIYF
CDR3 DNA: TGTGCCTGGAGTGTACTTGGAAACACCATATATTTT

clone size: NA
J gene: TRBJ2-2
D gene: NA
V gene: TRBV7-3
CDR3 protein: CASSRQGGNTGELFF
CDR3 DNA: TGTGCCAGCAGTCGGCAGGGAGGGAACACCGGGGAGCTGTTTTTT

clone size: NA
J gene: TRBJ2-7
D gene: TRBD1
V gene: TRBV5-1
CDR3 protein: CASSFDRDLYEQYF
CDR3 DNA: TGCGCCAGCAGCTTCGACAGGGACCTCTACGAGCAGTACTTC

clone size: NA
J gene: TRBJ2-1
D gene: TRBD2
V gene: TRBV13
CDR3 protein: CASRGSGSSYNEQFF
CDR3 DNA: TGTGCCAGCAGGGGAAGCGGGAGCTCCTACAATGAGCAGTTCTTC

clone size: once
J gene: TRBJ2-1
D gene: NA
V gene: TRBV5-6
CDR3 protein: CASSLGALTGNVNEQFF
CDR3 DNA: TGTGCCAGCAGCTTGGGGGCCCTTACAGGGAACGTAAATGAGCAGTTCTTC

clone size: NA
J gene: TRBJ2-7
D gene: TRBD2
V gene: TRBV7-6
CDR3 protein: CASSFSRECDEQYF
CDR3 DNA: TGTGCCAGCAGCTTCTCGCGGGAGTGTGACGAGCAGTACTTC

clone size: NA
J gene: TRBJ2-5
D gene: NA
V gene: TRBV14
CDR3 protein: CASSQIGTVPETQYF
CDR3 DNA: TGTGCCAGCAGCCAAATTGGGACGGTACCAGAGACCCAGTACTTC

clone size: NA
J gene: TRBJ2-3
D gene: TRBD2
V gene: TRBV27
CDR3 protein: CASTLGGSGDTQYF
CDR3 DNA: TGTGCCAGCACTCTGGGGGGGTCGGGAGATACGCAGTATTTT

clone size: NA
J gene: TRBJ1-1
D gene: NA
V gene: TRBV6-5
CDR3 protein: CASSYYRQMNTEAFF
CDR3 DNA: TGTGCCAGCAGTTACTATAGGCAGATGAACACTGAAGCTTTCTTT

clone size: NA
J gene: TRBJ2-3
D gene: NA
V gene: TRBV5-5
CDR3 protein: CASSPRGGTDTQYF
CDR3 DNA: TGTGCCAGCAGCCCGAGGGGGGGCACAGATACGCAGTATTTT

clone size: NA
J gene: TRBJ1-4
D gene: NA
V gene: TRBV5-1
CDR3 protein: CASSLGVGTTNEKLFF
CDR3 DNA: TGCGCCAGCAGCTTGGGCGTAGGCACAACTAATGAAAAACTGTTTTTT

clone size: NA
J gene: TRBJ1-5
D gene: TRBD1
V gene: TRBV18
CDR3 protein: CASSPTGRERNQPQHF
CDR3 DNA: TGTGCCAGCTCACCGACAGGGAGGGAGAGAAATCAGCCCCAGCATTTT

clone size: NA
J gene: TRBJ2-5
D gene: NA
V gene: TRBV6-4
CDR3 protein: CASSVPKRKETQYF
CDR3 DNA: TGTGCCAGCAGTGTCCCCAAAAGAAAAGAGACCCAGTACTTC

clone size: NA
J gene: TRBJ2-7
D gene: NA
V gene: TRBV20-1
CDR3 protein: CSARGHYEQYF
CDR3 DNA: TGCAGTGCTAGGGGGCACTACGAGCAGTACTTC

clone size: NA
J gene: TRBJ2-1
D gene: TRBD2
V gene: TRBV9
CDR3 protein: CASSISGRVDEQFF
CDR3 DNA: TGTGCCAGCAGCATTAGCGGGAGGGTCGATGAGCAGTTCTTC

clone size: NA
J gene: TRBJ1-1
D gene: NA
V gene: TRBV6-5
CDR3 protein: CASRISYMNTEAFF
CDR3 DNA: TGTGCCAGCAGGATCAGCTACATGAACACTGAAGCTTTCTTT

clone size: NA
J gene: TRBJ1-1
D gene: TRBD1
V gene: TRBV9
CDR3 protein: CASSVQGARTEAFF
CDR3 DNA: TGTGCCAGCAGCGTGCAGGGGGCAAGGACTGAAGCTTTCTTT

clone size: NA
J gene: TRBJ2-5
D gene: NA
V gene: TRBV14
CDR3 protein: CASSQNRGIETQYF
CDR3 DNA: TGTGCCAGCAGCCAAAATAGGGGTATCGAGACCCAGTACTTC

clone size: NA
J gene: TRBJ1-2
D gene: TRBD1
V gene: TRBV5-4
CDR3 protein: CASSLGTGTYGYTF
CDR3 DNA: TGTGCCAGCAGCTTGGGGACAGGGACGTATGGCTACACCTTC

clone size: NA
J gene: TRBJ2-5
D gene: NA
V gene: TRBV15
CDR3 protein: CATSTPPVQGGQETQYF
CDR3 DNA: TGTGCCACCAGCACCCCACCAGTTCAGGGAGGCCAAGAGACCCAGTACTTC

clone size: NA
J gene: TRBJ2-5
D gene: NA
V gene: TRBV18
CDR3 protein: CASSPRAVETQYF
CDR3 DNA: TGTGCCAGCTCACCAAGGGCGGTAGAGACCCAGTACTTC

clone size: NA
J gene: TRBJ1-2
D gene: TRBD1
V gene: TRBV30
CDR3 protein: CAWRPEGAGISYGYTF
CDR3 DNA: TGTGCCTGGAGGCCCGAGGGGGCAGGGATCTCTTATGGCTACACCTTC

clone size: NA
J gene: TRBJ2-7
D gene: TRBD2
V gene: TRBV6-6
CDR3 protein: CASSLSGRHEQYF
CDR3 DNA: TGTGCCAGCAGCCTTAGCGGGAGGCACGAGCAGTACTTC

clone size: NA
J gene: TRBJ2-5
D gene: TRBD2
V gene: TRBV7-8
CDR3 protein: CASSRGTSGSGWETQYF
CDR3 DNA: TGTGCCAGCAGCCGCGGGACTAGCGGCTCCGGTTGGGAGACCCAGTACTTC

clone size: NA
J gene: TRBJ2-1
D gene: NA
V gene: TRBV11-2
CDR3 protein: CASSPLGGLVYNEQFF
CDR3 DNA: TGTGCCAGCAGCCCCTTGGGCGGTCTAGTCTACAATGAGCAGTTCTTC

clone size: NA
J gene: TRBJ2-1
D gene: NA
V gene: TRBV10-3
CDR3 protein: CAISGGDSRNNEQFF
CDR3 DNA: TGTGCCATCAGTGGGGGCGACTCGAGGAACAATGAGCAGTTCTTC

clone size: NA
J gene: TRBJ1-1
D gene: TRBD1
V gene: TRBV5-1
CDR3 protein: CASSSGQAYTEAFF
CDR3 DNA: TGCGCCAGCAGCTCGGGACAGGCATACACTGAAGCTTTCTTT

clone size: NA
J gene: TRBJ2-5
D gene: TRBD1
V gene: TRBV19
CDR3 protein: CASSIADRGSETQYF
CDR3 DNA: TGTGCCAGTAGTATAGCCGACAGGGGAAGCGAGACCCAGTACTTC

clone size: NA
J gene: TRBJ1-2
D gene: NA
V gene: TRBV28
CDR3 protein: CASGWDNQGGYTF
CDR3 DNA: TGTGCCAGCGGGTGGGACAACCAAGGGGGCTACACCTTC

clone size: NA
J gene: TRBJ1-5
D gene: TRBD1
V gene: TRBV28
CDR3 protein: CASQHLGQGNQPQHF
CDR3 DNA: TGTGCCAGCCAACATCTAGGACAGGGCAATCAGCCCCAGCATTTT